Below, 26 T cell receptor beta chains from the same sample are listed, as sequenced in a study of STAT5B mutations in CD4+ large granular lymphocyte leukemia. The repertoire was sequenced with immunoSEQ multiplex PCR; TCRdb's copy has only in-frame clones and lacks some. In the table there are approximately 32,000 clones, 88% of which are singletons. The sequenced sample was CD4+ T cells from blood buffy coats. These receptors were obtained from a human donor in good health.

Only a few counts were recorded for this clone. This sequence joins TRBV5-1 and TRBJ1-6; D not resolved. The CDR3 spans 13 residues. V dropped 7 bases and J dropped 8 bases, with 13 bases sitting between them. Looked up from germline, CDR1 is SGHRS and CDR2 is YFSETQ. This chain's CDR3 is CASPGRVDSPLHF. CDR3 in DNA: TGCGCCAGCCCCGGACGGGTCGATTCACCCCTCCACTTT.

J is TRBJ1-6 and V is TRBV5-5, with 8 bases matching TRBD1. J gave up 8 bases and V 4 bases, and 14 bases lay outside the gene matches. The length of the CDR3 is 17 residues. Per germline, CDR1 SGHKS and CDR2 YYEKEE (reference sequence). CDR3 in amino acids: CASSLSRGDRGDSPLHF. DNA of the CDR3: TGTGCCAGCAGCCTTAGTCGGGGCGACAGGGGAGATTCACCCCTCCACTTT.

This clone has only one observation. The chain employs TRBV30 and TRBJ1-3; D may be TRBD1 (6 bases). Between the trimmed V and J ends, which lost 0 bases and 0 bases, there was a span of 12 bases. CDR3 length: 16 amino acids. CDR1 GTSNPN and CDR2 SVGIG come from the germline V gene (reference sequence). The chain's CDR3 is CAWSVGQLNSGNTIYF. CDR3 bases: TGTGCCTGGAGTGTAGGACAGCTTAACTCTGGAAACACCATATATTTT.

The chain is built from TRBV11-2 and TRBJ2-7, with D perhaps being TRBD1 or TRBD2 (5 bases each). Germline V lookup: CDR1 SGHAT, CDR2 FQNNGV. This CDR3 is 11 amino acids long. V was trimmed by 1 base and J by 8 bases, leaving 6 bases between them. The CDR3 reads CASSLGGKQYF. CDR3 in DNA: TGTGCCAGCAGCTTAGGGGGGAAGCAGTACTTC.

The chain employs TRBV6-5 and TRBJ1-1, with D unclear. Germline V gene sequence: CDR1 MNHEY, CDR2 SVGAGI. The CDR3 runs 14 residues. V was shortened by 7 bases and J by 0 bases, with 12 bases between the two germline ends. This CDR3 is CASTRTRMNTEAFF. Written as DNA, the CDR3 is TGTGCCAGCACCAGGACGAGAATGAACACTGAAGCTTTCTTT.

This rearrangement joins TRBV5-1 to TRBJ2-7; D call uncertain. This CDR3 is 13 amino acids long. Trimming took off 4 bases at V and 3 bases at J, with 11 bases between the two ends. Looked up from germline, CDR1 is SGHRS and CDR2 is YFSETQ. The CDR3 sequence is CASSPQIDYEQYF. In DNA, the CDR3 is TGCGCCAGCAGCCCCCAGATCGACTACGAGCAGTACTTC.

This chain joins TRBV7-2 and TRBJ1-1; D is unclear. CDR3 length: 15 residues. V was shortened by 1 base and J by 0 bases, with 9 bases between the two germline ends. Germline CDR1 SGHTA, CDR2 FQGNSA. The CDR3 loop is CASSLVIGVNTEAFF. In nucleotides, the CDR3 is TGTGCCAGCAGCTTAGTTATAGGTGTGAACACTGAAGCTTTCTTT.

This chain uses TRBV5-1 with TRBJ2-7; no firm D call. The CDR3 sequence is 13 residues long. V was cut by 7 bases and J by 4 bases, with 15 bases left in between. Germline loops: CDR1 SGHRS, CDR2 YFSETQ. The CDR3 loop reads CASGRISGYEQYF. DNA for the CDR3: TGCGCCAGCGGTCGCATTTCTGGATACGAGCAGTACTTC. The full variable domain, in which reference TRBV5-1 and TRBJ2-7 provide the parts outside the CDR3, is KAGVTQTPRYLIKTRGQQVTLSCSPISGHRSVSWYQQTPGQGLQFLFEYFSETQRNKGNFPGRFSGRQFSNSRSEMNVSTLELGDSALYLCASGRISGYEQYFGPGTRLTVT.

This rearrangement joins TRBV10-3 to TRBJ2-1; 8 bases align to TRBD2. The CDR3 runs to 18 residues. The germline V gene encodes CDR1 ENHRY and CDR2 SYGVKD. The ends lost 7 bases at V and 2 bases at J; junction bases unmatched: 16. The CDR3: CAITPGGSGRGTYNEQFF. In DNA form, the CDR3 reads TGTGCCATCACCCCCGGGGGCAGCGGGAGAGGGACCTACAATGAGCAGTTCTTC.

The chain joins TRBV19 to TRBJ2-7, with 9 nucleotides matching TRBD1. The ends lost 3 bases at V and 0 bases at J; junction bases unmatched: 6. CDR1 LNHDA and CDR2 SQIVND come from the germline V gene (reference sequence). This CDR3 is built from 16 residues. CDR3 nucleotides: TGTGCCAGTAGTATGGGGACAGGGTTTAGCTCCTACGAGCAGTACTTC. Protein sequence: CASSMGTGFSSYEQYF. Full variable domain (rest looked up from reference TRBV19 and TRBJ2-7): DGGITQSPKYLFRKEGQNVTLSCEQNLNHDAMYWYRQDPGQGLRLIYYSQIVNDFQKGDIAEGYSVSREKKESFPLTVTSAQKNPTAFYLCASSMGTGFSSYEQYFGPGTRLTVT.

This clone was detected only once. The chain employs TRBV30 and TRBJ1-1; D remains ambiguous. Germline V gene lookup returns CDR1 GTSNPN and CDR2 SVGIG (reference sequence). This CDR3 is 12 amino acids long. The V and J ends lost 2 bases and 1 base respectively, with 5 bases between them. CDR3 DNA: TGTGCCTGGAGTAGGAGGAACACTGAAGCTTTCTTT. Protein sequence: CAWSRRNTEAFF.

The CDR3 bases are TGTGCCAGCAGCTGGCTATCTGGGGCCAACGTCCTGACTTTC. Translation gives CASSWLSGANVLTF. The chain recombines TRBV5-4 with TRBJ2-6, with D uncertain. The CDR3 runs to 14 residues. Trimming removed 3 bases at V and 1 base at J, with 5 bases between. The germline CDR1 and CDR2 sequences are SGHNT and YYREEE (reference sequence).

The chain combines TRBV27 with TRBJ2-7; D gene ambiguous. V shed 3 bases and J shed 1 base, with 13 bases lying between them. Germline V CDR1 and CDR2: MNHEY, SMNVEV (reference sequence). The CDR3 totals 15 residues. The DNA of the CDR3 is TGTGCCAGCAGTTTCCAGGCGGAGCTTTCCTACGAGCAGTACTTC. This translates into CASSFQAELSYEQYF.

The chain carries TRBV9 and TRBJ1-1; 7 bases align to TRBD1. The CDR3 consists of 17 residues. Germline V CDR1 and CDR2: SGDLS, YYNGEE. V gave up 3 bases and J gave up 5 bases; unmatched junction bases: 16. In nucleotides, the CDR3 is TGTGCCAGCAGCGCCCAGGGGGGGCAGGGTGGTCTAACTGAAGCTTTCTTT. This gives the protein CASSAQGGQGGLTEAFF.

V gene TRBV6-1 combines with J gene TRBJ1-2; weak D call: TRBD1 (5 bases). This CDR3 has 14 residues. V shed 1 base and J shed 5 bases, with 11 bases lying between them. Germline loops: CDR1 MNHNS, CDR2 SASEGT. CDR3 sequence reads: CASSEGGGGYGYTF. Here the CDR3 DNA reads TGTGCCAGCAGTGAAGGGGGCGGGGGTTATGGCTACACCTTC.

The chain recombines TRBV6-6 with TRBJ2-3; D remains unclear. CDR1 is MNHNY and CDR2 is SVGAGI in the germline V gene (reference sequence). The CDR3 runs to 11 residues. V was clipped by 8 bases and J by 2 bases, with 5 bases between them. CDR3 region: CASGTTDTQYF. The CDR3, as DNA: TGTGCCAGCGGAACCACAGATACGCAGTATTTT.

V gene TRBV5-1 combines with J gene TRBJ2-1; 14 bases fit TRBD2. The germline gives CDR1 SGHRS, CDR2 YFSETQ. V lost 4 bases, J lost 7 bases, and 10 bases stayed unmatched. The CDR3 spans 17 residues. As DNA, the CDR3 is TGCGCCAGCAGCCAAGGGACCGGGACTAGCGGGAGAAATGAGCAGTTCTTC. Protein sequence: CASSQGTGTSGRNEQFF.

The CDR3 is CASSRRRQGVGAFF. The CDR3 DNA reads as TGTGCCAGCTCACGAAGGCGACAGGGGGTAGGCGCTTTCTTT. The chain combines TRBV18 with TRBJ1-1; 9 nucleotides align to TRBD1. The trim removed 4 bases at V and 11 bases at J, leaving 11 bases unmatched. The CDR3 consists of 14 residues. Germline V lookup: CDR1 KGHSH, CDR2 LQKENI.

The chain recombines TRBV5-6 with TRBJ1-5; 7 positions match TRBD1. Germline V CDR1 and CDR2: SGHDT, YYEEEE. V shed 2 bases, J shed 7 bases, and the junction held 6 bases outside the gene matches. The CDR3 is made up of 14 amino acids. In DNA form, the CDR3 reads TGTGCCAGCAGCTTATACAGGGGCCCGCAGCCCCAGCATTTT. It is translated as CASSLYRGPQPQHF.

The rearrangement links TRBV29-1 to TRBJ1-1; no reliable D call. The germline CDR1 and CDR2 sequences are SQVTM and ANQGSEA. There are 13 residues in the CDR3. V was trimmed by 6 bases and J by 5 bases, leaving 16 bases between them. This CDR3 is CSVLPALGTEAFF. The CDR3 DNA is TGCAGCGTCCTACCCGCCTTGGGGACTGAAGCTTTCTTT.

The chain uses TRBV7-9 and TRBJ2-7; D is possibly TRBD1 (6 bases). V shed 4 bases and J shed 6 bases, with 19 bases lying between them. The CDR3 spans 15 residues. Germline V gives CDR1 SEHNR, CDR2 FQNEAQ (reference sequence). The CDR3 DNA sequence: TGTGCCAGCAGCTCTACGGAGAGAGGGGGACGCGAGCAGTACTTC. As protein: CASSSTERGGREQYF.

The V and J genes are TRBV4-3 and TRBJ2-3, with 8 bases that match TRBD2. Germline CDR1 and CDR2: LGHNA and YSLEER. V gave up 1 base and J gave up 0 bases; unmatched junction bases: 6. The CDR3 is 17 residues long. This CDR3 is CASSQGASGFSTDTQYF. Written as DNA, the CDR3 is TGCGCCAGCAGCCAAGGAGCTAGCGGGTTTAGCACAGATACGCAGTATTTT.

This rearrangement joins TRBV7-6 to TRBJ1-3, with TRBD1 matching over 9 bases. The V and J ends lost 0 bases and 2 bases, in that order; junction bases with no gene match: 8. The CDR3 extends over 18 amino acids. The V gene's germline CDR1 is SGHVS and CDR2 FNYEAQ. The CDR3 region has the DNA TGTGCCAGCAGCTTAGCGCGATGGCGGACAGGGGCTGGAAACACCATATATTTT. Protein product: CASSLARWRTGAGNTIYF.

The chain links TRBV9 to TRBJ2-3, with D tentatively TRBD1 (5 bases). Germline loops: CDR1 SGDLS, CDR2 YYNGEE. The CDR3 runs to 15 residues. V was cut by 0 bases and J by 2 bases, with 10 bases left in between. The CDR3 DNA is TGTGCCAGCAGCGTAGCACAGGAACCCACAGATACGCAGTATTTT. Translating gives CASSVAQEPTDTQYF. The whole variable domain, remainder taken from reference TRBV9 and TRBJ2-3, is DSGVTQTPKHLITATGQRVTLRCSPRSGDLSVYWYQQSLDQGLQFLIQYYNGEERAKGNILERFSAQQFPDLHSELNLSSLELGDSALYFCASSVAQEPTDTQYFGPGTRLTVL.

The chain couples TRBV10-1 to TRBJ2-2; a possible D gene is TRBD2 (5 bases). V lost 2 bases and J lost 3, with 10 bases in between. The CDR3 is made up of 15 amino acids. Germline V gene sequence: CDR1 WNHNN, CDR2 SYGVQD (reference sequence). The CDR3 DNA is TGCGCCAGCAGTGAGACACGGGGTTACACCGGGGAGCTGTTTTTT. This translates into CASSETRGYTGELFF.

The chain couples TRBV10-1 to TRBJ2-5; 7 bases match TRBD2. Germline lookup yields CDR1 WNHNN and CDR2 SYGVQD (reference sequence). The CDR3 extends over 15 amino acids. J lost 2 bases, V lost 4 bases, and 7 bases had no gene match. CDR3 in amino acids: CASSGASGLQETQYF. The CDR3 nucleotides are TGCGCCAGCAGTGGGGCTAGCGGTCTACAAGAGACCCAGTACTTC.